A single sample gave rise to the 21 T cell receptor beta chains below, sequenced in a study of technical replicates of blood from a few donors. TCRdb keeps only in-frame clones here, not all; method: immunoSEQ multiplex PCR. This table holds around 72,000 clones, roughly 91% found once. The sequenced sample was T cells isolated from PBMCs. Receptor source: a human donor in good health. Some clones in this sample may be carry-over from other donors' samples.

The CDR3 nucleotides are TGTGCCAGCAGCTTAGCCGGCTCCTACAATGAGCAGTTCTTC. Its translation is CASSLAGSYNEQFF. The V and J genes are TRBV7-9 and TRBJ2-1; D is unresolved. V gave up 0 bases and J gave up 0 bases, with 3 bases separating them. CDR1 is SEHNR and CDR2 is FQNEAQ in the germline V gene (reference sequence). The CDR3 is 14 amino acids.

The chain carries TRBV6-5 and TRBJ1-3; 7 bases are a match to TRBD1. CDR3 length: 15 residues. V gave up 5 bases and J gave up 0 bases; unmatched junction bases: 4. From germline, CDR1 is MNHEY and CDR2 SVGAGI. The CDR3: CASSPGQLSGNTIYF. The CDR3 bases are TGTGCCAGCAGTCCGGGACAGCTCTCTGGAAACACCATATATTTT.

V and J are TRBV13 and TRBJ2-7; TRBD2 aligns across 9 bases. Germline assignment: CDR1 PRHDT and CDR2 FYEKMQ (reference sequence). The CDR3 has 20 amino acids. V dropped 3 bases and J dropped 0; count of bases not matched to a gene: 18. Here the CDR3 DNA reads TGTGCCAGCAGCTTTAAGTTTGGGGAAATAGCGGGAGAAATCTCCTACGAGCAGTACTTC. It specifies CASSFKFGEIAGEISYEQYF.

The genes are TRBV5-1 and TRBJ2-7; D not resolved. V lost 0 bases and J 6 bases, leaving 13 bases between the germline ends. There are 14 residues in the CDR3. Germline CDR1 and CDR2: SGHRS and YFSETQ. This CDR3 is CASSLAFSSREQYF. The DNA for the CDR3 is TGCGCCAGCAGCTTGGCCTTTTCTTCCCGCGAGCAGTACTTC. The full variable domain, rest sourced from reference TRBV5-1 and TRBJ2-7, is KAGVTQTPRYLIKTRGQQVTLSCSPISGHRSVSWYQQTPGQGLQFLFEYFSETQRNKGNFPGRFSGRQFSNSRSEMNVSTLELGDSALYLCASSLAFSSREQYFGPGTRLTVT.

The CDR3, as DNA: TGCGCCAGCAGTCAAAGACAGGGAAGTGAAAAACTGTTTTTT. Translating it yields CASSQRQGSEKLFF. V is TRBV10-2 and J is TRBJ1-4, with TRBD1 matching over 7 bases. The CDR3 has 14 amino acids. The J segment lost 7 bases and the V segment lost 5 bases, leaving 7 bases of the junction unmatched. Germline V gives CDR1 WSHSY, CDR2 SAAADI.

The chain couples TRBV9 to TRBJ2-1; 8 bases line up with TRBD2. J lost 4 bases, V lost 0 bases, and 3 bases had no gene match. Germline V gives CDR1 SGDLS, CDR2 YYNGEE. CDR3 length equals 15 residues. CDR3 loop: CASSVGTSGYNEQFF. CDR3 nucleotide sequence: TGTGCCAGCAGCGTAGGAACTAGCGGATACAATGAGCAGTTCTTC.

The chain carries TRBV4-1 and TRBJ1-1, with no clear D. The CDR3 spans 17 residues. CDR1 MGHRA and CDR2 YSYEKL come from the germline V gene. Trimming took 0 bases from V and 11 from J, leaving 25 bases between them. CDR3 bases: TGCGCCAGCAGCCAAGAAAGAGGTTTCTTGACCAAAGTTGCGGCTTTCTTT. This sequence encodes CASSQERGFLTKVAAFF.

The rearrangement joins TRBV18 to TRBJ2-7; a possible D gene is TRBD2 (6 bases). Germline V CDR1 and CDR2: KGHSH, LQKENI. CDR3 length: 14 amino acids. V was shortened by 2 bases and J by 0 bases, with 8 bases between the two germline ends. The CDR3 DNA reads as TGTGCCAGCTCACCAATCGGGAGCTCCTACGAGCAGTACTTC. Protein sequence: CASSPIGSSYEQYF. The entire variable domain, with the rest obtained from reference TRBV18 and TRBJ2-7, is as follows: NAGVMQNPRHLVRRRGQEARLRCSPMKGHSHVYWYRQLPEEGLKFMVYLQKENIIDESGMPKERFSAEFPKEGPSILRIQQVVRGDSAAYFCASSPIGSSYEQYFGPGTRLTVT.

The gene calls are TRBV5-1 and TRBJ1-1, with a tentative D call TRBD1 (5 bases). The CDR3 totals 14 residues. V was shortened by 0 bases and J by 4 bases, with 10 bases between the two germline ends. CDR1 and CDR2 (germline): SGHRS, YFSETQ. The CDR3 loop is CASSLVGAPTEAFF. CDR3 coding DNA: TGCGCCAGCAGCTTGGTTGGGGCACCCACTGAAGCTTTCTTT.

This clone was seen just once. V usage is TRBV18 and J usage is TRBJ1-2, with a weak D call TRBD1 (5 bases). The CDR3 length is 15 residues. V was shortened by 1 base and J by 4 bases, with 13 bases between the two germline ends. The germline V gene has CDR1 KGHSH and CDR2 LQKENI. The CDR3 protein is CASSPQDTDFYGYTF. For the CDR3, the DNA is TGTGCCAGCTCACCACAGGACACAGACTTCTATGGCTACACCTTC.

In its sample, this clone was seen once. The V and J genes are TRBV27 and TRBJ2-6; 15 bases are a match to TRBD2. This CDR3 contains 23 residues. Germline lookup yields CDR1 MNHEY and CDR2 SMNVEV (reference sequence). V lost 6 bases, J lost 1 base, and 19 bases stayed unmatched. The DNA for the CDR3 is TGTGCCAGCAGCTCCAGGACTAGCGGGGGGGCCTTCCCTTTGATTTCTGGGGCCAACGTCCTGACTTTC. The encoded protein is CASSSRTSGGAFPLISGANVLTF.

The chain links TRBV29-1 to TRBJ2-5, with 7 bases fitting TRBD1. With V trimmed by 6 bases and J by 4 bases, 8 bases remained unmatched. The CDR3 has 13 residues. The germline CDR1 and CDR2 sequences are SQVTM and ANQGSEA. Here the CDR3 reads CSVAKTGSETQYF. In DNA, the CDR3 is TGCAGCGTAGCTAAGACAGGGTCAGAGACCCAGTACTTC. The whole variable domain, filled in from reference TRBV29-1 and TRBJ2-5, reads SAVISQKPSRDICQRGTSLTIQCQVDSQVTMMFWYRQQPGQSLTLIATANQGSEATYESGFVIDKFPISRPNLTFSTLTVSNMSPEDSSIYLCSVAKTGSETQYFGPGTRLLVL.

This rearrangement joins TRBV5-1 to TRBJ2-1, with D possibly being TRBD2 (6 bases). CDR1 SGHRS and CDR2 YFSETQ come from the germline V gene. CDR3 length equals 15 residues. Trimming cost V 5 bases and J 0 bases, with 12 bases left between them. CDR3: CASRLGGGSYNEQFF. The CDR3 DNA follows: TGCGCCAGCAGACTCGGGGGTGGCTCCTACAATGAGCAGTTCTTC.

Only one count was recorded for this clone. V is TRBV15 and J is TRBJ2-3, with 7 bases matching TRBD1. CDR1 LNHNV and CDR2 YYDKDF come from the germline V gene (reference sequence). With 3 bases clipped from V and 3 bases from J, the junction kept 12 bases outside the gene matches. There are 17 residues in the CDR3. The CDR3 reads CATSRDSRQGVTDTQYF. The CDR3 nucleotides read TGTGCCACCAGCAGGGACTCCAGACAGGGCGTTACAGATACGCAGTATTTT.

This sequence joins TRBV30 and TRBJ2-7, with no clear D. This CDR3 is 10 amino acids long. The germline V gene has CDR1 GTSNPN and CDR2 SVGIG (reference sequence). Trimming shortened V by 6 bases and J by 6 bases, and 9 bases separated the two germline ends. In DNA, the CDR3 is TGTGCCTGTTTAAGCTGCGAGCAGTACTTC. Translation gives CACLSCEQYF.

The V gene is TRBV5-1, the J gene TRBJ2-1; 10 bases fit TRBD2. Germline V CDR1 and CDR2: SGHRS, YFSETQ. V shed 3 bases, J shed 4 bases, and the junction held 4 bases outside the gene matches. This CDR3 is built from 15 residues. The CDR3 nucleotides read TGCGCCAGCAGCTGGACTAGCGGCGATTACAATGAGCAGTTCTTC. It yields the protein CASSWTSGDYNEQFF.

The J gene is TRBJ1-2, the V gene TRBV5-4, with 9 bases identical to TRBD1. Per the germline V gene, CDR1 is SGHNT and CDR2 is YYREEE (reference sequence). The J segment lost 7 bases and the V segment lost 3 bases, leaving 4 bases of the junction unmatched. The CDR3 contains 13 residues. The CDR3 nucleotides are TGTGCCAGCAGCTCCGTGACAGGGGGTGGCTACACCTTC. Translating it yields CASSSVTGGGYTF.

The chain links TRBV4-1 to TRBJ2-7; 9 bases are shared with TRBD1. This CDR3 is built from 14 residues. Germline CDR1 is MGHRA and CDR2 is YSYEKL. Losses at the gene ends were 1 base for V and 6 bases for J; bases not matched to a gene: 4. CDR3 region: CASSQGGTGFEQYF. DNA for the CDR3: TGCGCCAGCAGCCAAGGAGGGACAGGGTTCGAGCAGTACTTC.

The chain combines TRBV4-2 with TRBJ2-5; no reliable D call. The CDR3 is 14 amino acids. The germline CDR1 and CDR2 sequences are LGHNA and YNFKEQ. Trimming removed 1 base from V and 0 bases from J, with 6 bases in between. The CDR3 reads CASSQGVYQETQYF. CDR3 DNA: TGTGCCAGCAGCCAAGGCGTGTACCAAGAGACCCAGTACTTC.

The rearrangement joins TRBV7-3 to TRBJ1-5; the D gene is possibly TRBD1 (5 bases). Germline V gene lookup returns CDR1 SGHTA and CDR2 FQGTGA. V lost 7 bases, J lost 5 bases, and 24 bases lay in between. This CDR3 spans 17 amino acids. The CDR3 spells CASTNLRGLRKDQPQHF. The CDR3 nucleotides are TGTGCCAGCACCAACCTAAGGGGTCTGCGGAAGGATCAGCCCCAGCATTTT. The full variable domain, with the rest looked up from reference TRBV7-3 and TRBJ1-5, is GAGVSQTPSNKVTEKGKYVELRCDPISGHTALYWYRQSLGQGPEFLIYFQGTGAADDSGLPNDRFFAVRPEGSVSTLKIQRTERGDSAVYLCASTNLRGLRKDQPQHFGDGTRLSIL.

The chain links TRBV5-6 to TRBJ2-1; 15 bases match TRBD2. CDR1 is SGHDT, CDR2 YYEEEE, per germline. V lost 3 bases to trimming and J lost 9 bases; unmatched junction nucleotides: 4. The CDR3 totals 15 residues. Here the CDR3 reads CASSWTSGGAREQFF. The CDR3, as DNA: TGTGCCAGCAGCTGGACTAGCGGGGGGGCTCGTGAGCAGTTCTTC.